Below, one T cell receptor (beta chain) is given with its context. It lacks a known antigen. Qualities for individual bases were not recorded, and no much larger clone is one base off. The data are from a study of OX40 agonist ivuxolimab in advanced cancers. Regarding the complete study: Ivuxolimab, which targeted the costimulatory receptor OX40 (CD134), was an agonistic, fully human IgG2 monoclonal antibody. Peripheral TCRbeta sequencing was intended to test whether TCR sequence diversity was altered and clonal T-cell expansion was caused by ivuxolimab. Patients were allowed to have had prior anti-PD-1, anti-PD-L1 or anti-CTLA-4 therapy, and approximately 39% of the dose-escalation patients had been treated with checkpoint inhibitors. The monotherapy dose-escalation portion (N ≈ 56 patients) of the phase I ivuxolimab trial is reported in the paper. Of the roughly 52 dose-escalation patients, hepatocellular carcinoma was present in approximately 20, melanoma in roughly 15, renal cell carcinoma in 9 and head and neck cancer in 9. Partial responses occurred in three dose-escalation patients, of whom one had hepatocellular carcinoma and two had cutaneous melanoma. A male proportion of under 85% and a mean age of about 60 years, ranging from roughly 20 to 80, were recorded for the dose-escalation cohort. Intravenous ivuxolimab was administered to patients every 2 weeks at six dose levels: 0.01, 0.1, 0.3, 1.5, 3 and 10 mg/kg. Findings and caveats that apply to the study as a whole: Low levels of normalized T-cell clonal expansion were also seen in some patients who did not respond. After ivuxolimab, more expanded clones were found on average in CD8+ T cells than in CD4+ T cells. The antigen specificity of the peripheral T cells that underwent clonal expansion was not determined. Clonal expansion of both CD4+ and CD8+ blood T cells was observed from baseline to week 6 at doses 0.1 to 3.0 mg/kg. In partial responders in the 0.1-3.0 mg/kg groups, normalized peripheral clonal expansion was found to be among the lowest, especially among CD8+ T cells.

Patients with a history of autoimmune disease or receiving systemic immunosuppression were excluded from the trial. Peripheral blood for TCR sequencing was drawn from every dose cohort at baseline, at cycle 4 day 1 and at cycle 7 day 1. Samples were obtained from an open-label, multicenter, first-in-human phase I dose-escalation trial of ivuxolimab. Adults with locally advanced or metastatic melanoma, renal cell carcinoma, hepatocellular carcinoma or head and neck squamous cell carcinoma were enrolled in the trial. Before TCR sequencing, CD4+ T cells and CD8+ T cells were sorted from peripheral blood as separate populations. For sequencing of the TCRbeta CDR3 region, genomic DNA was extracted from the sorted cells. TCRbeta CDR3 regions were sequenced using the immunoSEQ Assay. TCRdb carries this immuneACCESS record with in-frame sequences only. Its versions omit some clonotypes, under half of them owing to an unresolved V gene in the studies checked, with the rest unexplained. The table for this sample lists tens of thousands of clones; about 83% of them were counted only once. The ten most abundant clones make up 9% to 15% of the sample.

The starting material was CD4+ or CD8+ T cells sorted from blood, obtained in a trial of the OX40 agonist ivuxolimab. The source is an adult with an advanced solid tumor such as melanoma, head and neck, liver or kidney cancer.

CDR3 reads: CASSLVYRGINGYTF. The DNA sequence is TGTGCCAGCAGCTTAGTATACAGGGGTATCAATGGCTACACCTTC. The chain is encoded by TRBV5-6 joined to TRBJ1-2, with TRBD1 matching 7 junction bases. The germline V gene sets CDR1 to SGHDT and CDR2 to YYEEEE. Trimming takes 2 bases off V and 6 bases off J; junction bases not matched to a gene: 10. The CDR3 numbers 15 residues from cysteine through phenylalanine. Solely the CDR3 DNA is kept, with 45 bases framed from the first base.